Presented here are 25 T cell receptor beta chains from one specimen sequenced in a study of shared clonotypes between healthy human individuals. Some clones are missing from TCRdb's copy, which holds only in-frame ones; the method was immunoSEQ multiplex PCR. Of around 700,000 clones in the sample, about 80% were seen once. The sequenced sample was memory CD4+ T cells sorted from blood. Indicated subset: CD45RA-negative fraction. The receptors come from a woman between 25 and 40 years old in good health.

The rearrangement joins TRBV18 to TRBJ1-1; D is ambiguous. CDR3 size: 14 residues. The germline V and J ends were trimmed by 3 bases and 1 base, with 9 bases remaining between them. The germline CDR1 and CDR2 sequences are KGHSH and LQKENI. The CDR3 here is CASSPRRANTEAFF. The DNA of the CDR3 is TGTGCCAGCTCACCTCGGCGGGCGAACACTGAAGCTTTCTTT. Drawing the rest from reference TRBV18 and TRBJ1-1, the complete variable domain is NAGVMQNPRHLVRRRGQEARLRCSPMKGHSHVYWYRQLPEEGLKFMVYLQKENIIDESGMPKERFSAEFPKEGPSILRIQQVVRGDSAAYFCASSPRRANTEAFFGQGTRLTVV.

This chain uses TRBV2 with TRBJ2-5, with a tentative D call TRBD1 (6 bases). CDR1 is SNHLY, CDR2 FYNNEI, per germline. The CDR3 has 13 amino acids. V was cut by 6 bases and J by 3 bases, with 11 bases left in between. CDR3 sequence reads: CASRKDSEETQYF. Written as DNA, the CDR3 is TGTGCCAGCAGGAAGGACAGCGAAGAGACCCAGTACTTC.

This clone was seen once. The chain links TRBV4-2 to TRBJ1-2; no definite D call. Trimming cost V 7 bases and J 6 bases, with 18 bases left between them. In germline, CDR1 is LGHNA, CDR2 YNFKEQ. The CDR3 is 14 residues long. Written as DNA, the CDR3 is TGTGCCAGCACCCTTAGTGGATTTATGGATGGCTACACCTTC. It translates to CASTLSGFMDGYTF.

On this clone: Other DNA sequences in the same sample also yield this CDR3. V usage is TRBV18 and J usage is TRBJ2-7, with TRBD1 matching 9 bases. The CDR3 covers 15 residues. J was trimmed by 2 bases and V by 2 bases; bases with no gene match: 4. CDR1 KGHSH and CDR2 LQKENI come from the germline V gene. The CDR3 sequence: CASSPNDRGTYEQYF. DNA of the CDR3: TGTGCCAGCTCACCAAACGACAGGGGGACCTACGAGCAGTACTTC.

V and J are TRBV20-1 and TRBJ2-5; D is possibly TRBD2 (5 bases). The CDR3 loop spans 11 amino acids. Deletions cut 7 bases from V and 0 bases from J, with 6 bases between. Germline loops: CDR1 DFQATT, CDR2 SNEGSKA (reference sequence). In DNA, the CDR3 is TGCAGTGGGAGGTACCAAGAGACCCAGTACTTC. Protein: CSGRYQETQYF.

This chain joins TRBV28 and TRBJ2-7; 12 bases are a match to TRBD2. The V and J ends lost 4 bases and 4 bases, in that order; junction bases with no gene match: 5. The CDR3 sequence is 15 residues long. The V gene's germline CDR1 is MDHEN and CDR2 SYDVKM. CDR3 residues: CASSSPGTSGYEQYF. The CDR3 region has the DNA TGTGCCAGCAGTTCGCCAGGGACTAGCGGGTACGAGCAGTACTTC.

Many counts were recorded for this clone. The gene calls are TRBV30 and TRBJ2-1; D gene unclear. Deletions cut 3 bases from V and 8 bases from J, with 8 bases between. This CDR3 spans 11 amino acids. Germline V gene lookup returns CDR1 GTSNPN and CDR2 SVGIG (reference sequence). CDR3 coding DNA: TGTGCCTGGAGAGTGGGATATGAGCAGTTCTTC. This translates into CAWRVGYEQFF.

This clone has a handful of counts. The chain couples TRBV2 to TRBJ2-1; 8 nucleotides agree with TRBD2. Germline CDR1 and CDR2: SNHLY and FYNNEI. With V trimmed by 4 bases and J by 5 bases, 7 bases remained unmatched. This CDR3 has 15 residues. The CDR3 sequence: CASSVQGTRNNEQFF. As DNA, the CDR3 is TGTGCCAGCAGTGTTCAGGGGACTAGAAACAATGAGCAGTTCTTC. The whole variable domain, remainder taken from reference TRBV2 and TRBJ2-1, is EPEVTQTPSHQVTQMGQEVILRCVPISNHLYFYWYRQILGQKVEFLVSFYNNEISEKSEIFDDQFSVERPDGSNFTLKIRSTKLEDSAMYFCASSVQGTRNNEQFFGPGTRLTVL.

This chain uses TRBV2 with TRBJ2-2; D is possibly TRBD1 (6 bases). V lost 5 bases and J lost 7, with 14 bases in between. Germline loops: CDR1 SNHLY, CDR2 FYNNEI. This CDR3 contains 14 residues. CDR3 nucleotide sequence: TGTGCCAGCAGTCCGAGGACAGAACACGGGGAGCTGTTTTTT. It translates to CASSPRTEHGELFF.

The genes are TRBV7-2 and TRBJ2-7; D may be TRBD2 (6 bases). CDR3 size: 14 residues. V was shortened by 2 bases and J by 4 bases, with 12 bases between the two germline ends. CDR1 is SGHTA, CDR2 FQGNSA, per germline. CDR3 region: CASSLLELAYEQYF. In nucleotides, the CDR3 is TGTGCCAGCAGCTTATTGGAACTAGCATACGAGCAGTACTTC.

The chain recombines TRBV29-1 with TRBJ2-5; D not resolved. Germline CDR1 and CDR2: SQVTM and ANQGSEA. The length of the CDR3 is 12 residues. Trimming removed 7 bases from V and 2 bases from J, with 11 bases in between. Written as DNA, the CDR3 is TGCAGCGGGGCTCTAGGGCAAGAGACCCAGTACTTC. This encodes CSGALGQETQYF. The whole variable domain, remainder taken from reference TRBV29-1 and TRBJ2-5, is SAVISQKPSRDICQRGTSLTIQCQVDSQVTMMFWYRQQPGQSLTLIATANQGSEATYESGFVIDKFPISRPNLTFSTLTVSNMSPEDSSIYLCSGALGQETQYFGPGTRLLVL.

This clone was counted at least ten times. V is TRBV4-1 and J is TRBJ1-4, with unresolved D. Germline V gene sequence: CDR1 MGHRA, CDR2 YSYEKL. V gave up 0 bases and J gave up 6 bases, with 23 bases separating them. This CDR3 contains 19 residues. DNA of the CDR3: TGCGCCAGCAGCCAAGATTTTCCAGGTGCTGATTCGCAGGATGAAAAACTGTTTTTT. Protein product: CASSQDFPGADSQDEKLFF.

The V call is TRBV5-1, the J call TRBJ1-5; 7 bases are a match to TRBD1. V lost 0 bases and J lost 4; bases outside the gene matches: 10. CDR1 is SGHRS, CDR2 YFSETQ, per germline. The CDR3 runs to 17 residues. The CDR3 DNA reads TGCGCCAGCAGCTTGGGAGACAGGGATTATAGGAATCAGCCCCAGCATTTT. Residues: CASSLGDRDYRNQPQHF.

CDR3 protein: CASSPRQGSNEQYF. DNA of the CDR3: TGTGCCAGCAGCCCAAGACAGGGGAGCAACGAGCAGTACTTC. The rearrangement joins TRBV5-5 to TRBJ2-7, with TRBD1 identical over 8 bases. The germline CDR1 and CDR2 sequences are SGHKS and YYEKEE (reference sequence). Trimming took 4 bases from V and 5 from J; bases not matched to a gene: 8. The CDR3 runs 14 residues.

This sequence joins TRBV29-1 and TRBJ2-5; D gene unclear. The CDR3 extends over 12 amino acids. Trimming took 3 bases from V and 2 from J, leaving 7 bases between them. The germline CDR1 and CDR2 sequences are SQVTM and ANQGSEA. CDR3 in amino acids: CSVEPVQETQYF. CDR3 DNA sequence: TGCAGCGTTGAGCCCGTTCAAGAGACCCAGTACTTC.

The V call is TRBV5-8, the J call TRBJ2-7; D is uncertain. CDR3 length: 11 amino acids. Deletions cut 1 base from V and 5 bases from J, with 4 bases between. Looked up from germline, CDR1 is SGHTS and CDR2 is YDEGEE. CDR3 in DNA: TGTGCCAGCAGCTTGCGGAACGAGCAGTACTTC. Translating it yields CASSLRNEQYF.

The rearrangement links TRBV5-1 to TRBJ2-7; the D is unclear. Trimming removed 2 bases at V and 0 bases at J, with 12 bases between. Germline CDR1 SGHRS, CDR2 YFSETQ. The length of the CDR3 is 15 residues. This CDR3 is CASSLTTFVSYEQYF. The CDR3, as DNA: TGCGCCAGCAGCTTAACTACCTTTGTCTCCTACGAGCAGTACTTC.

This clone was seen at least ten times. CDR3 residues: CSVLAGLQFF. The CDR3, as DNA: TGCAGCGTGTTAGCGGGACTCCAGTTCTTC. The V gene is TRBV29-1, the J gene TRBJ2-1; 8 bases match TRBD2. This CDR3 is built from 10 residues. The J segment lost 13 bases and the V segment lost 6 bases, leaving 5 bases of the junction unmatched. Germline values: CDR1 SQVTM, CDR2 ANQGSEA.

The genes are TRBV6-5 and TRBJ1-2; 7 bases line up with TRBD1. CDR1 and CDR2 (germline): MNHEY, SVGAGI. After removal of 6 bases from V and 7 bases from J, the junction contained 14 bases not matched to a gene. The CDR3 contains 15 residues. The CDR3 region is CASRRDSGPRGGYTF. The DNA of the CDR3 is TGTGCCAGCAGGAGGGACAGTGGGCCGCGGGGTGGCTACACCTTC.

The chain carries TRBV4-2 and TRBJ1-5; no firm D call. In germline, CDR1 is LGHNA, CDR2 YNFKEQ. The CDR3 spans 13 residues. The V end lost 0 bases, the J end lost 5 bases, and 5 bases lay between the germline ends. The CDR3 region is CASSQDLDQPQHF. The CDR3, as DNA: TGTGCCAGCAGCCAAGATTTGGATCAGCCCCAGCATTTT.

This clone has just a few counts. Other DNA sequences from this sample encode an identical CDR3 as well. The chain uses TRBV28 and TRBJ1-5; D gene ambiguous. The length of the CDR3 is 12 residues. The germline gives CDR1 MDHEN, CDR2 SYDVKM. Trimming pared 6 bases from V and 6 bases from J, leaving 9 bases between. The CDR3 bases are TGTGCCAGCAGGCGACCGGGTCAGCCCCAGCATTTT. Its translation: CASRRPGQPQHF.

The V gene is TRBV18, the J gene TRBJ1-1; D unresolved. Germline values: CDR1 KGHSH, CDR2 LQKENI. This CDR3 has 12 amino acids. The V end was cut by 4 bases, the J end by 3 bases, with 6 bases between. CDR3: CASSLGHTEAFF. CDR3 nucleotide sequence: TGTGCCAGCTCACTTGGTCACACTGAAGCTTTCTTT.

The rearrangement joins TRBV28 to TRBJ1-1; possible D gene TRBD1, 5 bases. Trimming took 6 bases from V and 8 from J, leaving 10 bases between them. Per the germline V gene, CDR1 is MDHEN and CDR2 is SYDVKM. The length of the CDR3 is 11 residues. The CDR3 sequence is CASSPREEAFF. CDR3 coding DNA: TGTGCCAGCAGCCCCAGGGAGGAAGCTTTCTTT.

For the CDR3, the DNA is TGTGCCAGCTGGGACCACAACTACGAGCAGTACTTC. It encodes CASWDHNYEQYF. J is TRBJ2-7 and V is TRBV28; either TRBD1 or TRBD2 may fit D (5 bases each). The CDR3 covers 12 residues. V lost 8 bases, J lost 3 bases, and 11 bases lay in between. Germline assignment: CDR1 MDHEN and CDR2 SYDVKM.

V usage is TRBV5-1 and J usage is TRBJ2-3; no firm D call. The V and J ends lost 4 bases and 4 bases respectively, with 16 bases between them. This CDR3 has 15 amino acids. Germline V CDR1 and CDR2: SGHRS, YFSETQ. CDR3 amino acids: CASSGSGAPSDTQYF. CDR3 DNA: TGCGCCAGCAGCGGGTCAGGAGCACCCTCAGATACGCAGTATTTT.